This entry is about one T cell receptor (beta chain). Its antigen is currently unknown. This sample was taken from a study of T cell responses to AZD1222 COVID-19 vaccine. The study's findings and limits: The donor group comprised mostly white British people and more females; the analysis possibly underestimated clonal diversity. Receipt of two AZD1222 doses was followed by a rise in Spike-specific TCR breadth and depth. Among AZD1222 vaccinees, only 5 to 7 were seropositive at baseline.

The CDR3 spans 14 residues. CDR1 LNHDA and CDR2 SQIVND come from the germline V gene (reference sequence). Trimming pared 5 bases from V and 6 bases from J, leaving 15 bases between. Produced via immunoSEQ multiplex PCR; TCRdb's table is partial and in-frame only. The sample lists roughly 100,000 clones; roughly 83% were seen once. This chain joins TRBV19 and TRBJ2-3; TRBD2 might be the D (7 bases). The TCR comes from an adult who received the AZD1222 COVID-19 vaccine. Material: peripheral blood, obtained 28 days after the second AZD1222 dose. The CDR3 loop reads CASSEGGTPDTQYF. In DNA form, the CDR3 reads TGTGCCAGTAGTGAGGGGGGGACCCCGGATACGCAGTATTTT.